This T cell receptor beta chain was documented in a study of shared clonotypes between healthy human individuals (dated by TCRdb to the early 2020s). As for the study more broadly: The cohort comprised two women and a few men aged 18 to 49 years. The study deeply sequenced blood TCR repertoires of about five healthy adults to estimate repertoire size and the extent of clonotype sharing between individuals. To increase sequencing depth and limit assay-specific biases, different laboratories used diverse techniques to prepare libraries and sequence TCR repertoires. Each donor's leukapheresis produced roughly between roughly 0.85 and 9.5 billion PBMCs. Overall results and qualifications from the work: Because the study included only a small number of donors, the genetic and exposure-history diversity represented was limited. Pairwise subsampling led to the expectation that sequencing depth would affect the degree of clonotype sharing among donors. Sampling was restricted to blood, and TCR repertoires in tissues likely differ from the TCR repertoires found in blood.

TCR CDR3 regions were amplified from genomic DNA by multiplex PCR using the deep immunoSEQ assay. Extracted genomic DNA from each cell subset was distributed evenly across all wells of several immunoSEQ 96-well plates, and each plate was treated as a replicate. Each replicate PCR for unsorted PBMC received 250 to 300 ng genomic DNA, equal to 30,000 to 35,000 T cell genomes. Ten immunoSEQ deep assay plates were used to sequence the unsorted PBMC genomic DNA. Purified libraries were quantified with a Qubit 3.0 fluorometer, sized on a Bioanalyzer 2100, and re-quantified with the KAPA Library Quantification kit. Each immunoSEQ 96-well plate was sequenced on its own single-read 150-cycle Illumina NextSeq 550 flow cell. The authors processed their data as follows. Because the immunoSEQ output included only junctional sequences and no quality scores, the filtering could not be the same as the filtering used for full-length reads. Sequences were annotated with PyIR, a Python wrapper for IgBLAST v1.9, and V/J genes and CDR3 were assigned using IMGT germline references. Any read was removed if the V/J assignment was weak (E-value above 1e-6), the CDR3 was missing, or the read contained stop codons, out-of-frame junctions, or ambiguous translated residues. A V3J clonotype was defined by an identical inferred V gene, J gene, and CDR3 amino acid sequence. Percentage overlap between repertoires was calculated by dividing the number of shared unique clonotypes by the size of the smaller repertoire. Repertoire richness was assessed with RTK rarefaction, the Chao1 estimator, and Recon v2.1 estimates of unobserved clonotypes. TCRdb provides this immuneACCESS table in a form limited to in-frame rearrangements. Some clones are lacking; in checked studies, under half of them reflect an unresolved V gene, and why the rest are absent is not known. V and J calls and clone size follow that table, whereas D and trimming were derived from the DNA. A total of approximately 470,000 clones appear in this sample, approximately 80% of them only once. 9.5% to 15% of the sample belongs to the ten largest clones.

About this clone itself: No cognate antigen has been identified for it. Within one base of it there is no much larger clone, and no base qualities were kept.

Donors were healthy HIV-negative adults with no recently reported acute infections or vaccinations. Every donor was a Caucasian adult residing in Nashville, Tennessee, USA. For unsorted samples, tens of millions of PBMCs were counted, and genomic DNA was extracted using the QIAamp DNA Blood Mini kit. After blood collection by leukapheresis, PBMCs were isolated using Ficoll-Histopaque density gradient centrifugation and then cryopreserved in the vapor phase of liquid nitrogen. The CDR3 covers 14 residues, taking in both the cysteine and the phenylalanine. Solely the CDR3 DNA is kept, with 42 bases framed from the first base. CDR1 SGHRS and CDR2 YFSETQ were looked up in the germline V gene. Trimming leaves V shorter by 7 bases and J shorter by 1 base, with the junction holding 3 bases beyond the gene matches.

The TCR originated in a woman aged 40 to 55 in good health. Some clones in this sample may be carry-over from other donors' samples. The chain is assembled from TRBV5-1 and TRBJ2-5; 11 nucleotides in the junction match TRBD2. Sequencing was done on a sample of PBMCs. The encoded CDR3 is CASGGTSGQETQYF. The bases are TGCGCCAGCGGAGGGACTAGCGGCCAAGAGACCCAGTACTTC.